This TCR beta chain was sequenced for a study of a mutant IDH1 vaccine in newly diagnosed glioma. About the study: Averaging around 42 years of age, treated patients were about 62% male and roughly 38% female.

A remark on this clone: Its antigen is not identified.

Clones were read by immunoSEQ multiplex PCR, and TCRdb kept only the in-frame ones, dropping some. The table includes tens of thousands of clones, just under 95% detected once. Overall study findings and caveats: 85% to 95% of patients showed vaccine-induced immune responses across multiple MHC alleles.

Noted time point: baseline, week 1 (first vaccination visit). The treatment: pre-vaccination baseline after standard-of-care therapy. New astrocytomas of WHO grade 3 or 4 that were IDH1-mutant and ATRX-lost were found in the donors. Germline V gene sequence: CDR1 MNHEY, CDR2 SVGAGI. CDR3 length: 14 residues. V shed 6 bases and J shed 4 bases, with 15 bases lying between them. The sample here was PBMCs, taken from a glioma patient treated with radiotherapy, temozolomide or both. This receptor was obtained from a man younger than 30 with glioma. The chain uses TRBV6-5 and TRBJ1-2; D might be TRBD1 (6 bases). DNA for the CDR3: TGTGCCAGCAGCCCTAGGACAGTCTCCTATGGCTACACCTTC. Translating it yields CASSPRTVSYGYTF.